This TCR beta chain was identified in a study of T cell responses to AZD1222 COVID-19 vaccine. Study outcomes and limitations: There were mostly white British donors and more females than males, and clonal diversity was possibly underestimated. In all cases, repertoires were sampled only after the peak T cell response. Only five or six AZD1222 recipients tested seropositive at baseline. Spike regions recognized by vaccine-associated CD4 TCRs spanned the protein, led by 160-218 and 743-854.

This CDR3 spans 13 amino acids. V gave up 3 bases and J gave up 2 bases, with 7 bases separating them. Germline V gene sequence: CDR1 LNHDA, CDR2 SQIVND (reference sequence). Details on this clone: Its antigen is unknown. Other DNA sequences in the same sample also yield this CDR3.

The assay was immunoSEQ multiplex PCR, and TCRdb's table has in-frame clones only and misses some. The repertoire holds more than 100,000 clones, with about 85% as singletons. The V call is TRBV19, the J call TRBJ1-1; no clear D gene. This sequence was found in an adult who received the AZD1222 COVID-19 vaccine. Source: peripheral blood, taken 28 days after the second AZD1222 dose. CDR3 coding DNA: TGTGCCAGTAGTATTGGCGGCAACACTGAAGCTTTCTTT. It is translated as CASSIGGNTEAFF.